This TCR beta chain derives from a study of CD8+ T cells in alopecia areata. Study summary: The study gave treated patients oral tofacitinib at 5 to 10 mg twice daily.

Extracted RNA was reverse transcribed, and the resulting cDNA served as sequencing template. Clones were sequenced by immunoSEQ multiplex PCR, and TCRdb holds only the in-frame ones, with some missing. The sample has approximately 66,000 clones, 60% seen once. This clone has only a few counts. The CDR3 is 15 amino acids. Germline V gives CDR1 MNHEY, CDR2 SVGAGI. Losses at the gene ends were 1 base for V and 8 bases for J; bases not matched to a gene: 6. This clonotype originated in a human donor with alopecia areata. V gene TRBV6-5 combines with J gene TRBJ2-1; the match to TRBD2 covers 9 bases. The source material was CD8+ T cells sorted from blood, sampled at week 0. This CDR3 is CASSYLREGRDEQFF. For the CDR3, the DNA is TGTGCCAGCAGTTACTTGCGGGAGGGCCGAGATGAGCAGTTCTTC.